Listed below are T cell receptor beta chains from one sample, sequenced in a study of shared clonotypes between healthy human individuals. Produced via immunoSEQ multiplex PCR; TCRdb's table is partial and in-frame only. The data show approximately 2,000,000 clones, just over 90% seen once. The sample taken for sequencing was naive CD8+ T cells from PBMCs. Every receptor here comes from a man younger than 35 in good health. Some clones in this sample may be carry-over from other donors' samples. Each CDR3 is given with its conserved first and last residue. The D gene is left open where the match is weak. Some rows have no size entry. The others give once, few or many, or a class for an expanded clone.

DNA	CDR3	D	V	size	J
TGTGCCAGTAGTATGAAACGGGAGGCGGGCGAGCAGTACTTC	CASSMKREAGEQYF	TRBD2	TRBV19	-	TRBJ2-7
TGTGCCAGCAGTTTAAAACAGGGATACACTGAAGCTTTCTTT	CASSLKQGYTEAFF	-	TRBV27	-	TRBJ1-1
TGTGCCAGCAGTTACTCGTCGGGAGGTGATTACGAGCAGTACTTC	CASSYSSGGDYEQYF	TRBD2	TRBV6-5	-	TRBJ2-7
TGTGCCAGCAGCCCCGGGGGGAGCTCCTACAATGAGCAGTTCTTC	CASSPGGSSYNEQFF	TRBD2	TRBV9	once	TRBJ2-1
TGTGCCAGCAGCCGAAGGGACAAAGCCTACGAGCAGTACTTC	CASSRRDKAYEQYF	-	TRBV7-8	-	TRBJ2-7
TGTGCCAGCAGTGATCCGTACACTGAAGCTTTCTTT	CASSDPYTEAFF	-	TRBV25-1	-	TRBJ1-1
TGTGCCAGCAGTTTGGTGGGGGACACTGAAGCTTTCTTT	CASSLVGDTEAFF	-	TRBV27	-	TRBJ1-1
TGTGCCAGCAGCAGTTGGCCCCCGCAGTATTTT	CASSSWPPQYF	-	TRBV7-9	-	TRBJ2-3
TGTGCCAGCAGTTACGAGGGAGGTGGAGGATACGAGCAGTACTTC	CASSYEGGGGYEQYF	-	TRBV6-5	-	TRBJ2-7
TGTGCCAGCAGTTTATTTAGCGGGAGCTCCTACAATGAGCAGTTCTTC	CASSLFSGSSYNEQFF	TRBD2	TRBV27	-	TRBJ2-1
TGTGCCAGCAGTTTATTGGGGTCGGATACGCAGTATTTT	CASSLLGSDTQYF	-	TRBV27	-	TRBJ2-3
TGTGCCAGCAGTTCGTTGCGCGGGGGAGTACTCCAAGAGACCCAGTACTTC	CASSSLRGGVLQETQYF	TRBD2	TRBV28	-	TRBJ2-5
TGTGCCAGCAGCTTTCCCGGGAGCTCCTACGAGCAGTACTTC	CASSFPGSSYEQYF	-	TRBV7-8	-	TRBJ2-7
TGTGCCAGCAGTTACCAAGGAGTGTGGGAGACCCAGTACTTC	CASSYQGVWETQYF	-	TRBV6-5	once	TRBJ2-5
TGTGCCAGCAGTCTCCGGGACAGCATATCTGGGGCCAACGTCCTGACTTTC	CASSLRDSISGANVLTF	TRBD1	TRBV28	-	TRBJ2-6
TGTGCCAGCAGTTTGTTAGGGGCCCAAGAGACCCAGTACTTC	CASSLLGAQETQYF	-	TRBV28	-	TRBJ2-5
TGTGCCAGCAGCCGGGCCGGGGAGCTGTTTTTT	CASSRAGELFF	-	TRBV7-8	-	TRBJ2-2
TGTGCCAGCAGTTTACGTTTGCAGAATGAAGCTTTCTTT	CASSLRLQNEAFF	-	TRBV28	-	TRBJ1-1
TGCGCCAGCAGCCAGACAGGTTTAGGCACTGAAGCTTTCTTT	CASSQTGLGTEAFF	-	TRBV4-1	-	TRBJ1-1
TGCGCCAGCCGGGCGGGCAGGGCCAACACAGATACGCAGTATTTT	CASRAGRANTDTQYF	-	TRBV5-1	-	TRBJ2-3
TGTGCCAGCAGCTTAGCATTCGGACTAGCGGGAGAAAGCTCCTACGAGCAGTACTTC	CASSLAFGLAGESSYEQYF	TRBD2	TRBV7-6	-	TRBJ2-7
TGTGCCAGCAGTTACTCGAGGTGGGCGGCAGCGAAAGCTTTCTTT	CASSYSRWAAAKAFF	-	TRBV6-5	-	TRBJ1-1
TGTGCCAGCAGCCTGGACAACCCCATCCACTATGGCTACACCTTC	CASSLDNPIHYGYTF	-	TRBV5-6	-	TRBJ1-2
TGCGCCAGCACCGGGAGTACCTACAATGAGCAGTTCTTC	CASTGSTYNEQFF	-	TRBV5-1	-	TRBJ2-1
TGTGCCAGCAGCCCGCTTGCTAGCGGGCCTTCCTACGAGCAGTACTTC	CASSPLASGPSYEQYF	TRBD2	TRBV13	-	TRBJ2-7
TGCAGCGTCGGACAGGAGTATGAGACCCAGTACTTC	CSVGQEYETQYF	TRBD1	TRBV29-1	-	TRBJ2-5
TGTGCCAGCAGCCCGGATGTACGGGCTTATAATGAAAAACTGTTTTTT	CASSPDVRAYNEKLFF	-	TRBV7-8	once	TRBJ1-4
TGTGCCAGCAGCTCGGGACTAGGTACGCAGTATTTT	CASSSGLGTQYF	TRBD2	TRBV5-6	-	TRBJ2-3
TGTGCCAGCAGTATGATACAGACGCCTGAGTTAACCTTC	CASSMIQTPELTF	-	TRBV28	-	TRBJ1-2
TGTGCCAGCAGGTCGGAGGTCCTGAACCCTAACTATGGCTACACCTTC	CASRSEVLNPNYGYTF	-	TRBV9	-	TRBJ1-2
TGTGCCAGCAGTTTAGTAGCGGGAACCTACAATGAGCAGTTCTTC	CASSLVAGTYNEQFF	TRBD2	TRBV27	-	TRBJ2-1
TGCGCCAGCAGCCAAGAGTGGCAAAGCGCCCAGCCCCAGCATTTT	CASSQEWQSAQPQHF	-	TRBV4-1	few	TRBJ1-5
TGTGCCAGCAGTTTAACATGGGGGAGCAATCAGCCCCAGCATTTT	CASSLTWGSNQPQHF	-	TRBV28	once	TRBJ1-5
TGTGCCAGCAGCCATGGAAGTCGGATGGGGGAGCTGTTTTTT	CASSHGSRMGELFF	-	TRBV7-9	-	TRBJ2-2
TGTGCCAGCAGCTTCGGGGGTAGCTCCTACAATGAGCAGTTCTTC	CASSFGGSSYNEQFF	-	TRBV5-6	-	TRBJ2-1
TGTGCCAGCAGCTTGGAGTTTGGAATTGAACACGAGCAGTACTTC	CASSLEFGIEHEQYF	-	TRBV5-5	-	TRBJ2-7
TGCGCCAGCAGCCAAGATGCGGGGAGGGGAAATGAGCAGTTCTTC	CASSQDAGRGNEQFF	TRBD2	TRBV4-1	-	TRBJ2-1
TGTGCCAGCAGAACGACAGGGGCATTGGATGGCTACACCTTC	CASRTTGALDGYTF	TRBD1	TRBV6-5	-	TRBJ1-2
TGTGCCAGCAGTTTATCGCCGGGGGTGCGCGGCTACACCTTC	CASSLSPGVRGYTF	-	TRBV27	-	TRBJ1-2
TGTGCCAGCAGTTCACGACAGGGACAATCCTACGAGCAGTACTTC	CASSSRQGQSYEQYF	TRBD1	TRBV27	-	TRBJ2-7
TGTGCCAGCAGCCAAGACAGGCGGAGCTCCTACAATGAGCAGTTCTTC	CASSQDRRSSYNEQFF	-	TRBV4-2	-	TRBJ2-1
TGCGCCAGCAATCGAAGGACTAGCGGGAGGACCACAGATACGCAGTATTTT	CASNRRTSGRTTDTQYF	TRBD2	TRBV5-1	-	TRBJ2-3
TGTGCCAGTAGTAGCATATCAACTAATGAAAAACTGTTTTTT	CASSSISTNEKLFF	-	TRBV19	-	TRBJ1-4
TGCGCCAGCAGTGAATCCGGGTGGGCTAATGAGCAGTTCTTC	CASSESGWANEQFF	-	TRBV10-1	-	TRBJ2-1
TGCAGCGGGAGAGGGGGCGACTATGGCTACACCTTC	CSGRGGDYGYTF	TRBD1	TRBV29-1	-	TRBJ1-2
TGTGCCAGCAGTTTTCTCCGGGGGGGTTCAGGGGTCTCCTACGAGCAGTACTTC	CASSFLRGGSGVSYEQYF	TRBD2	TRBV27	-	TRBJ2-7
TGTGCCAGCATCGATAAGTGGAACTTCTATGGCTACACCTTC	CASIDKWNFYGYTF	-	TRBV6-6	-	TRBJ1-2
TGTGCCAGCAGCTTGGTTGGCTACAGCGTCGAGCAGTACTTC	CASSLVGYSVEQYF	-	TRBV5-8	-	TRBJ2-7
TGTGCCAGCAGTCCCGCACTAGGATGGAGCGATGAGCAGTTCTTC	CASSPALGWSDEQFF	-	TRBV27	-	TRBJ2-1
TGTGCCAGCGGGAGGTGGAGCACAGATACGCAGTATTTT	CASGRWSTDTQYF	-	TRBV27	-	TRBJ2-3
TGTGCCAGCAGCCCCTACCCGGGTGGACAGGGGGTAACTGAAGCTTTCTTT	CASSPYPGGQGVTEAFF	TRBD1	TRBV7-9	-	TRBJ1-1
TGTGCCAGCAGTTTACTGACAGGGCTAATGAACACTGAAGCTTTCTTT	CASSLLTGLMNTEAFF	TRBD1	TRBV28	-	TRBJ1-1
TGTGCCAGCTCTCAGGGTCGGGGGAACACTGAAGCTTTCTTT	CASSQGRGNTEAFF	-	TRBV18	-	TRBJ1-1
TGTGCCAGCAGCTTAGTCGGACCGAACACCGGGGAGCTGTTTTTT	CASSLVGPNTGELFF	-	TRBV7-2	-	TRBJ2-2
TGTGCCAGCAGCGTTGCGGGAGTCACCGGGGAGCTGTTTTTT	CASSVAGVTGELFF	TRBD2	TRBV9	-	TRBJ2-2
TGCGCCAGCAGCCAAGATTGGAGGGGGTCCTATGGCTACACCTTC	CASSQDWRGSYGYTF	-	TRBV4-3	-	TRBJ1-2
TGTGCCAGCAGCTTAGAAGCGGGAGGTCGCGCTACGCAGTATTTT	CASSLEAGGRATQYF	TRBD2	TRBV11-2	-	TRBJ2-3